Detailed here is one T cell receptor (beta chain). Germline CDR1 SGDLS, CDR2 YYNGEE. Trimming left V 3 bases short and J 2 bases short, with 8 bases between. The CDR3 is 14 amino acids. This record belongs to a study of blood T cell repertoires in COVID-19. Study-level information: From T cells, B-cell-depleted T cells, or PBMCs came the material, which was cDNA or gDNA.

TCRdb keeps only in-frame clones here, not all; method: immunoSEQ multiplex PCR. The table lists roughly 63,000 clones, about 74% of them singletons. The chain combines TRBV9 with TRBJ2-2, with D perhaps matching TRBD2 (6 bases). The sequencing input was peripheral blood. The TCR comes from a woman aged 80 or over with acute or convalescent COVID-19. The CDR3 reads CASSGLVNTGELFF. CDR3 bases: TGTGCCAGCAGCGGACTAGTTAACACCGGGGAGCTGTTTTTT.